A selection of T cell receptor beta chains follows, all from one sample in a study of glioma-infiltrating T cells after dendritic cell vaccination. Using immunoSEQ multiplex PCR, the repertoire was profiled, and TCRdb retains in-frame clones only, with some absent. Among 93,000 or so clones listed, over 60% were seen once. The source was blood, collected before dendritic cell vaccination. Receptor source: a human donor with glioblastoma. The CDR3 runs from the conserved cysteine through the conserved F or W. A D gene is named only where the DNA matches it firmly. Clone sizes are given selectively: once, few, many, or a class where the clone is expanded.

v_gene: TRBV6-5
d_gene: .
abundance: .
j_gene: TRBJ2-7
CDR3aa: CASSQMPSTYYEQYF
CDR3nt: TGTGCCAGCAGTCAGATGCCGTCGACATACTACGAGCAGTACTTC

v_gene: TRBV29-1
d_gene: TRBD1
abundance: .
j_gene: TRBJ2-7
CDR3aa: CSVQTGEYEQYF
CDR3nt: TGCAGCGTCCAAACAGGGGAATACGAGCAGTACTTC

v_gene: TRBV10-1
d_gene: .
abundance: .
j_gene: TRBJ2-5
CDR3aa: CASSETGRYQETQYF
CDR3nt: TGCGCCAGCAGTGAGACAGGTAGGTACCAAGAGACCCAGTACTTC

v_gene: TRBV19
d_gene: TRBD2
abundance: .
j_gene: TRBJ2-7
CDR3aa: CASSSGLGHEQYF
CDR3nt: TGTGCCAGTAGCTCTGGACTAGGGCACGAGCAGTACTTC

v_gene: TRBV28
d_gene: TRBD1
abundance: .
j_gene: TRBJ1-2
CDR3aa: CASSSQGADYGYTF
CDR3nt: TGTGCCAGCAGTTCTCAGGGGGCGGACTATGGCTACACCTTC

v_gene: TRBV30
d_gene: .
abundance: .
j_gene: TRBJ1-6
CDR3aa: CAWRGQSIYNSPLHF
CDR3nt: TGTGCCTGGAGAGGACAATCTATTTATAATTCACCCCTCCACTTT

v_gene: TRBV11-2
d_gene: .
abundance: .
j_gene: TRBJ2-7
CDR3aa: CASSFNGLNPYEQYF
CDR3nt: TGTGCCAGCAGCTTCAACGGACTGAATCCCTACGAGCAGTACTTC

v_gene: TRBV18
d_gene: .
abundance: .
j_gene: TRBJ1-4
CDR3aa: CASSPPWGESGEKLFF
CDR3nt: TGTGCCAGCTCACCACCGTGGGGGGAATCGGGTGAAAAACTGTTTTTT

v_gene: TRBV5-1
d_gene: .
abundance: .
j_gene: TRBJ2-5
CDR3aa: CASRVTETQYF
CDR3nt: TGCGCCAGCCGGGTTACGGAGACCCAGTACTTC

v_gene: TRBV5-4
d_gene: TRBD1
abundance: once
j_gene: TRBJ2-7
CDR3aa: CASSVGQGRYEQYF
CDR3nt: TGTGCCAGCAGCGTCGGACAGGGAAGATACGAGCAGTACTTC

v_gene: TRBV10-1
d_gene: TRBD1
abundance: .
j_gene: TRBJ2-5
CDR3aa: CASSAGTELWQETQYF
CDR3nt: TGCGCCAGCAGCGCCGGGACAGAATTGTGGCAAGAGACCCAGTACTTC

v_gene: TRBV2
d_gene: TRBD2
abundance: .
j_gene: TRBJ2-3
CDR3aa: CASSEEVRLAEVDTQYF
CDR3nt: TGTGCCAGCAGTGAAGAGGTACGGCTAGCGGAAGTGGATACGCAGTATTTT

v_gene: TRBV9
d_gene: .
abundance: few
j_gene: TRBJ1-3
CDR3aa: CASSVEIKADTIYF
CDR3nt: TGTGCCAGCAGCGTAGAAATTAAAGCTGACACCATATATTTT

v_gene: TRBV19
d_gene: .
abundance: few
j_gene: TRBJ2-1
CDR3aa: CASRGGRSSSYNEQFF
CDR3nt: TGTGCCAGTAGGGGGGGGCGCTCAAGCTCCTACAATGAGCAGTTCTTC

v_gene: TRBV30
d_gene: .
abundance: .
j_gene: TRBJ1-1
CDR3aa: CAWSRRGGVGSTEAFF
CDR3nt: TGTGCCTGGAGTCGCCGAGGGGGGGTGGGTTCCACTGAAGCTTTCTTT

v_gene: TRBV2
d_gene: .
abundance: .
j_gene: TRBJ2-2
CDR3aa: CASSATRSTGELFF
CDR3nt: TGTGCCAGCAGTGCGACTAGGTCCACCGGGGAGCTGTTTTTT

v_gene: TRBV5-1
d_gene: .
abundance: .
j_gene: TRBJ1-2
CDR3aa: CASSLDEGRDGYTF
CDR3nt: TGCGCCAGCAGCTTGGACGAGGGGAGGGATGGCTACACCTTC

v_gene: TRBV2
d_gene: TRBD1
abundance: once
j_gene: TRBJ2-7
CDR3aa: CASSEQGVSYEQYF
CDR3nt: TGTGCCAGCAGTGAACAGGGGGTTTCCTACGAGCAGTACTTC

v_gene: TRBV2
d_gene: TRBD1
abundance: .
j_gene: TRBJ2-7
CDR3aa: CASTHQGQGRISYEQYF
CDR3nt: TGTGCCAGCACCCACCAAGGACAGGGGCGTATCTCCTACGAGCAGTACTTC

v_gene: TRBV6-1
d_gene: .
abundance: .
j_gene: TRBJ2-7
CDR3aa: CASSLEAAFDEQYF
CDR3nt: TGTGCCAGCAGTTTAGAAGCAGCGTTTGACGAGCAGTACTTC

v_gene: TRBV25-1
d_gene: TRBD1
abundance: once
j_gene: TRBJ2-7
CDR3aa: CASSVRQGSYEQYF
CDR3nt: TGTGCCAGCAGTGTCCGACAGGGCTCCTACGAGCAGTACTTC

v_gene: TRBV7-2
d_gene: .
abundance: .
j_gene: TRBJ1-6
CDR3aa: CASSSQEGYPLHF
CDR3nt: TGTGCCAGCAGCTCGCAGGAGGGGTACCCCCTCCACTTT

v_gene: TRBV28
d_gene: .
abundance: .
j_gene: TRBJ1-3
CDR3aa: CATLEGIGNTIYF
CDR3nt: TGTGCCACCCTCGAGGGTATCGGAAACACCATATATTTT

v_gene: TRBV4-1
d_gene: TRBD2
abundance: few
j_gene: TRBJ2-3
CDR3aa: CASSHPTGGGVENTQYF
CDR3nt: TGCGCCAGCAGCCACCCCACTGGGGGAGGGGTTGAAAATACGCAGTATTTT

v_gene: TRBV27
d_gene: TRBD2
abundance: .
j_gene: TRBJ2-1
CDR3aa: CASRDLSGGRASSEQFF
CDR3nt: TGTGCCAGCAGAGACCTCTCTGGCGGGAGGGCCTCCAGTGAGCAGTTCTTC

v_gene: TRBV15
d_gene: TRBD2
abundance: .
j_gene: TRBJ2-1
CDR3aa: CATSRDLLAGGSYNEQFF
CDR3nt: TGTGCCACCAGCAGAGATCTGCTAGCGGGAGGGTCCTACAATGAGCAGTTCTTC

v_gene: TRBV19
d_gene: TRBD2
abundance: .
j_gene: TRBJ2-1
CDR3aa: CASSITSGPYNEQFF
CDR3nt: TGTGCCAGTAGTATAACTAGCGGCCCCTACAATGAGCAGTTCTTC

v_gene: TRBV6-1
d_gene: .
abundance: .
j_gene: TRBJ1-1
CDR3aa: CASSEWRANTEAFF
CDR3nt: TGTGCCAGCAGTGAATGGCGGGCGAACACTGAAGCTTTCTTT

v_gene: TRBV2
d_gene: .
abundance: .
j_gene: TRBJ1-1
CDR3aa: CASKALPEAFF
CDR3nt: TGTGCCAGCAAAGCGCTCCCTGAAGCTTTCTTT

v_gene: TRBV6-6
d_gene: TRBD1
abundance: .
j_gene: TRBJ2-3
CDR3aa: CASSLRDRGSTDTQYF
CDR3nt: TGTGCCAGCAGTCTCCGGGACAGGGGGTCGACAGATACGCAGTATTTT

v_gene: TRBV6-5
d_gene: .
abundance: .
j_gene: TRBJ1-1
CDR3aa: CASSVLRSTEAFF
CDR3nt: TGTGCCAGCAGTGTATTGAGGTCCACTGAAGCTTTCTTT

v_gene: TRBV6-6
d_gene: .
abundance: many
j_gene: TRBJ2-7
CDR3aa: CASSTGGQPSYEQYF
CDR3nt: TGTGCCAGCAGTACCGGCGGCCAACCCTCCTACGAGCAGTACTTC

v_gene: TRBV30
d_gene: TRBD2
abundance: .
j_gene: TRBJ2-2
CDR3aa: CAEGTSDPGELFF
CDR3nt: TGTGCTGAAGGGACTAGCGACCCCGGGGAGCTGTTTTTT

v_gene: TRBV7-9
d_gene: TRBD1
abundance: many
j_gene: TRBJ1-2
CDR3aa: CASSFDRAYGYTF
CDR3nt: TGTGCCAGCAGCTTCGACAGGGCCTATGGCTACACCTTC

v_gene: TRBV5-1
d_gene: .
abundance: .
j_gene: TRBJ1-3
CDR3aa: CASSLGQLGNTIYF
CDR3nt: TGCGCCAGCAGCTTAGGACAGCTGGGAAACACCATATATTTT

v_gene: TRBV6-6
d_gene: TRBD2
abundance: .
j_gene: TRBJ2-1
CDR3aa: CASSPRGGLGYNEQFF
CDR3nt: TGTGCCAGCAGCCCACGGGGGGGCCTAGGATACAATGAGCAGTTCTTC

v_gene: TRBV5-1
d_gene: .
abundance: .
j_gene: TRBJ1-2
CDR3aa: CASSGGSNYGYTF
CDR3nt: TGCGCCAGCAGCGGCGGGTCTAACTATGGCTACACCTTC

v_gene: TRBV15
d_gene: .
abundance: .
j_gene: TRBJ2-7
CDR3aa: CATSSDGGSEQYF
CDR3nt: TGTGCCACCAGCAGTGATGGGGGGAGCGAGCAGTACTTC